In this sample, the clone carrying this T cell receptor beta chain turned up a few times. What it binds is not known. V was shortened by 6 bases and J by 4 bases, with 8 bases between the two germline ends. Looked up from germline, CDR1 is SNHLY and CDR2 is FYNNEI. The CDR3 totals 12 residues. Researchers used the Oncomine TCR Beta short-read assay to sequence DNA from cultured CD4+ T cells. From CD4+ T cells that had been cultured, genomic DNA was extracted. TCRdb passed the PCR reads through MiXCR, listing each CDR3 protein once. The sample holds roughly 17,000 distinct CDR3 sequences, around 46% seen once. Treatment of the sample: roughly ten-day PBMC culture with coronavirus spike peptide pools or control peptides (ViraFEST assay). These data belong to a study of vaccination and CD4 T cells after COVID-19.

The receptor was isolated from a human donor who had recovered from COVID-19. The chain has TRBV2 and TRBJ2-3; no firm D call. The material was CD4+ T cells from blood, cultured in vitro, obtained before SARS-CoV-2 vaccination. The DNA of the CDR3 is TGTGCCAGCAGGTACGGAGCAGATACGCAGTATTTT. As protein: CASRYGADTQYF.